This record concerns one T cell receptor beta chain sequence. Antigen specificity is unknown. This sample is part of a study of glioma-infiltrating T cells. General study results and limits: Gliomas, especially low-grade, showed above-expected tissue-blood divergence; non-neoplastic patients showed below.

The length of the CDR3 is 16 residues. Trimming took 2 bases from V and 5 from J, leaving 18 bases between them. The germline CDR1 and CDR2 sequences are LNHDA and SQIVND (reference sequence). The iRepertoire nested amplicon-rescue multiplex PCR amplified TCR alpha and beta CDR3s from RNA. TCRdb re-analysed the multiplex PCR reads in MiXCR, keeping a single row per CDR3 protein. The sample lists fewer than 500,000 distinct CDR3 sequences, 41% occurring once. V usage is TRBV19 and J usage is TRBJ2-5, with D maybe TRBD1 (6 bases). The clonotype originates from a human donor with low-grade glioma or glioblastoma, undergoing nonglioma brain surgery, or in good health (not recorded which). What was sequenced was glioma tissue, nonneoplastic brain tissue, or PBMCs (not recorded which). The CDR3 nucleotides are TGTGCCAGTAGTATATATGGCGCAGGGGCCGGGGAGACCCAGTACTTC. Its protein product is CASSIYGAGAGETQYF.